These T cell receptor beta chains were read from a single sample in a study of beta chain features in type 1 diabetes. Assay used: immunoSEQ multiplex PCR; TCRdb lists only in-frame clones, some missing. The top ten hold 0.44% of the sample, which has almost 350,000 clones, roughly 8% seen once. Sequences were obtained from central memory CD4+ T cells from blood. These receptors were obtained from a woman aged 18 to 35 in good health. Each CDR3 is given with its conserved first and last residue. A D gene is named only where the DNA matches it firmly. Part of the rows lack a size; the others show once, few, many or a class for expanded clones.

j_gene: TRBJ2-7
v_gene: TRBV9
d_gene: TRBD1
abundance: many
CDR3nt: TGTGCCAGCAGCGCGGACAGGTGGACCTACGAGCAGTACTTC
CDR3aa: CASSADRWTYEQYF

j_gene: TRBJ1-1
v_gene: TRBV6-5
d_gene: .
abundance: few
CDR3nt: TGTGCCAGCAGTTACTCGGGGTTGGTGAACACTGAAGCTTTCTTT
CDR3aa: CASSYSGLVNTEAFF

j_gene: TRBJ2-7
v_gene: TRBV21-1
d_gene: .
abundance: .
CDR3nt: TGTGCCAGCAGCAAGTCGGCAGCTGGGACCCACGAGCAGTACTTC
CDR3aa: CASSKSAAGTHEQYF

j_gene: TRBJ2-1
v_gene: TRBV5-4
d_gene: TRBD1
abundance: few
CDR3nt: TGTGCCAGCAGCCACAGACAGGGCGAAGTAGATGAGCAGTTCTTC
CDR3aa: CASSHRQGEVDEQFF

j_gene: TRBJ2-5
v_gene: TRBV6-6
d_gene: .
abundance: .
CDR3nt: TGTGCCAGCAGTGGGGTTGGAGAGACCCAGTACTTC
CDR3aa: CASSGVGETQYF

j_gene: TRBJ1-1
v_gene: TRBV5-4
d_gene: .
abundance: .
CDR3nt: TGTGCCAGCAGCCCCACCGCGGGGAGGAACACTGAAGCTTTCTTT
CDR3aa: CASSPTAGRNTEAFF

j_gene: TRBJ2-3
v_gene: TRBV10-3
d_gene: .
abundance: few
CDR3nt: TGTGCCTCTAAGGGGTTGGATACGCAGTATTTT
CDR3aa: CASKGLDTQYF

j_gene: TRBJ2-4
v_gene: TRBV11-2
d_gene: .
abundance: many
CDR3nt: TGTGCCAGCAGCTCGTCTGGGACTCTCTATAAGTACTTC
CDR3aa: CASSSSGTLYKYF

j_gene: TRBJ2-3
v_gene: TRBV7-3
d_gene: .
abundance: .
CDR3nt: TGTGCCAGCAGCTTAAAAGGCGGAGCCGGCACAGATACGCAGTATTTT
CDR3aa: CASSLKGGAGTDTQYF

j_gene: TRBJ2-2
v_gene: TRBV4-3
d_gene: TRBD2
abundance: .
CDR3nt: TGCGCCAGCAGCCAAGATACGGCGGGAGGGAACACCGGGGAGCTGTTTTTT
CDR3aa: CASSQDTAGGNTGELFF

j_gene: TRBJ1-2
v_gene: TRBV5-6
d_gene: .
abundance: .
CDR3nt: TGTGCCAGCAGCCAGGGTCAGGGACGGTATGGCTACACCTTC
CDR3aa: CASSQGQGRYGYTF

j_gene: TRBJ2-1
v_gene: TRBV10-3
d_gene: .
abundance: .
CDR3nt: TGTGCCATCAGTGAGTCTACCTATGGAGATAATGAGCAGTTCTTC
CDR3aa: CAISESTYGDNEQFF

j_gene: TRBJ2-3
v_gene: TRBV6-6
d_gene: .
abundance: many
CDR3nt: TGTGCCAGCAGCTTCAGGAGAACTAGCACAGATACGCAGTATTTT
CDR3aa: CASSFRRTSTDTQYF

j_gene: TRBJ2-1
v_gene: TRBV9
d_gene: TRBD2
abundance: .
CDR3nt: TGTGCCAGCAGCGTAGGACTAGCGGGAGTATTTGTTTCCTACAATGAGCAGTTCTTC
CDR3aa: CASSVGLAGVFVSYNEQFF

j_gene: TRBJ1-5
v_gene: TRBV9
d_gene: .
abundance: .
CDR3nt: TGTGCCAGCAGCGTAGGTCCAGGGGACCAAAATCAGCCCCAGCATTTT
CDR3aa: CASSVGPGDQNQPQHF

j_gene: TRBJ2-7
v_gene: TRBV6-5
d_gene: TRBD2
abundance: .
CDR3nt: TGTGCCAGCAGTTACTCGAGGCTAGCGGGAGCCTACGAGCAGTACTTC
CDR3aa: CASSYSRLAGAYEQYF

j_gene: TRBJ2-3
v_gene: TRBV4-1
d_gene: .
abundance: few
CDR3nt: TGCGCCAGCAGCACCGGGACTAGCACAGATACGCAGTATTTT
CDR3aa: CASSTGTSTDTQYF

j_gene: TRBJ2-5
v_gene: TRBV2
d_gene: .
abundance: .
CDR3nt: TGTGCCAGCGGGGGGGGGACAAGACAAGAGACCCAGTACTTC
CDR3aa: CASGGGTRQETQYF

j_gene: TRBJ2-7
v_gene: TRBV11-2
d_gene: TRBD2
abundance: few
CDR3nt: TGTGCCAGCAGCCAAGGACTAGCGGGATCCCCCTACGAGCAGTACTTC
CDR3aa: CASSQGLAGSPYEQYF

j_gene: TRBJ2-1
v_gene: TRBV7-9
d_gene: .
abundance: .
CDR3nt: TGTGCCAGCAGCTTAGGGATCTACAATGAGCAGTTCTTC
CDR3aa: CASSLGIYNEQFF

j_gene: TRBJ2-7
v_gene: TRBV28
d_gene: .
abundance: .
CDR3nt: TGTGCCAGCAGTTGGGATTCGAAATACGAGCAGTACTTC
CDR3aa: CASSWDSKYEQYF

j_gene: TRBJ2-1
v_gene: TRBV18
d_gene: TRBD1
abundance: few
CDR3nt: TGTGCCAGCTCACCAACGACAGGGAATCGGAATGAGCAGTTCTTC
CDR3aa: CASSPTTGNRNEQFF

j_gene: TRBJ2-7
v_gene: TRBV18
d_gene: TRBD1
abundance: many
CDR3nt: TGTGCCAGCTCGGCCGGGACAGGGGTCAGGGAGCAGTACTTC
CDR3aa: CASSAGTGVREQYF

j_gene: TRBJ2-5
v_gene: TRBV28
d_gene: .
abundance: .
CDR3nt: TGTGCCAGCAGTAGGGGGGCCGAGACCCAGTACTTC
CDR3aa: CASSRGAETQYF

j_gene: TRBJ1-4
v_gene: TRBV10-3
d_gene: .
abundance: many
CDR3nt: TGTGCCATCAGGTCAGGGAACGGTGGGACTAATGAAAAACTGTTTTTT
CDR3aa: CAIRSGNGGTNEKLFF

j_gene: TRBJ2-7
v_gene: TRBV7-6
d_gene: TRBD1
abundance: .
CDR3nt: TGTGCCAGCAGCTCGATCGCGGACAGGGGCGAGCAGTACTTC
CDR3aa: CASSSIADRGEQYF

j_gene: TRBJ2-1
v_gene: TRBV7-2
d_gene: TRBD2
abundance: .
CDR3nt: TGTGCCAGCAGCTCGAACCCCGGGACTAGCTATGAGCAGTTCTTC
CDR3aa: CASSSNPGTSYEQFF

j_gene: TRBJ2-1
v_gene: TRBV7-3
d_gene: TRBD2
abundance: .
CDR3nt: TGTGCCAGCAGCCGGGGGGGTGCTGCCTACAATGAGCAGTTCTTC
CDR3aa: CASSRGGAAYNEQFF

j_gene: TRBJ1-2
v_gene: TRBV28
d_gene: TRBD1
abundance: few
CDR3nt: TGTGCCAGCAGTACCCAGGGGGTTGGCTCCTATGGCTACACCTTC
CDR3aa: CASSTQGVGSYGYTF